One and the same sample provided the 10 T cell receptor beta chains below, sequenced in a study of T cell clonality in common variable immunodeficiency. These receptors' targets are unknown. Points from the study as a whole: Fewer deletions and N-nucleotide insertions were reportedly seen in common variable immunodeficiency TCR beta sequences.

Some clones are missing from TCRdb's copy, which holds only in-frame ones; the method was immunoSEQ multiplex PCR. The table lists 25,000 or so clones, with no singletons. Sample: peripheral blood mononuclear cells. All receptors derive from a human donor with common variable immunodeficiency.

The table lists this clone with many counts. The CDR3 goes on 3 residues after the read ends, and that part is filled in from the germline J gene. V gene TRBV14 combines with J gene TRBJ1-4; a possible D gene is TRBD1 (6 bases). This CDR3 is built from 15 residues. Germline loops: CDR1 SGHDN, CDR2 FVKESK. Trimming removed 4 bases at V and 8 bases at J, with 17 bases between. The sequenced CDR3 bases are TGTGCCAGCAGCCCCTGGGGAGCAGGGGAGGAAAAA. It translates to CASSPWGAGEEK. The full CDR3 is CASSPWGAGEEKLFF.

Regarding this clone: The CDR3 goes on 3 residues after the read ends, and that part is filled in from the germline J gene. This sequence joins TRBV30 and TRBJ1-6; 7 bases are a match to TRBD1. Germline assignment: CDR1 GTSNPN and CDR2 SVGIG (reference sequence). The J segment lost 8 bases and the V segment lost 3 bases, leaving 7 bases of the junction unmatched. CDR3 size: 14 residues. The CDR3 DNA, read in part, is TGTGCCTGGAGCCACGGACAGGTGGATTCACCC. This sequence encodes CAWSHGQVDSP. The entire CDR3 protein is CAWSHGQVDSPLHF. The full variable domain, completed using reference TRBV30 and TRBJ1-6, is SQTIHQWPATLVQPVGSPLSLECTVEGTSNPNLYWYRQAAGRGLQLLFYSVGIGQISSEVPQNLSASRPQDRQFILSSKKLLLSDSGFYLCAWSHGQVDSPLHFGNGTRLTVT.

This clone was recorded at least ten times. The read ends 3 residues early relative to the CDR3; the germline J gene fills the gap. The J gene is TRBJ1-4, the V gene TRBV10-3; 10 positions agree with TRBD1. The V segment lost 10 bases and the J segment 8 bases; nucleotides outside the gene matches: 7. The germline V gene has CDR1 ENHRY and CDR2 SYGVKD. The CDR3 is 13 residues long. CDR3 sequence: CATTGTGDEKLFF. The sequenced part of the CDR3 DNA is TGTGCCACCACCGGGACAGGGGACGAAAAA.

In its sample, this clone was seen a few times. The read finishes 3 residues shy of the CDR3 end, and the germline J gene is used to complete it. Additional DNA sequences in this sample encode the identical CDR3. V usage is TRBV7-9 and J usage is TRBJ1-1; 9 bases are a match to TRBD1. CDR1 is SEHNR and CDR2 is FQNEAQ in the germline V gene (reference sequence). The CDR3 runs to 14 residues. V lost 5 bases and J lost 4; bases outside the gene matches: 5. Incomplete CDR3 DNA: TGTGCCAGCAGCCGGGGACAGGGTTTCACTGAA. Amino acids: CASSRGQGFTE. The whole CDR3 region reads CASSRGQGFTEAFF.

This clone has a handful of counts. The sequenced fragment ends 3 residues before the CDR3 boundary, so the rest is inferred from the germline J gene. The rearrangement links TRBV2 to TRBJ1-2, with TRBD1 matching over 9 bases. The germline gives CDR1 SNHLY, CDR2 FYNNEI. Trimming took 3 bases from V and 4 from J; bases not matched to a gene: 6. CDR3 length equals 15 residues. CDR3 amino acids: CASSDGTGQGYGYTF. The covered CDR3 bases are TGTGCCAGCAGTGACGGGACAGGGCAGGGCTATGGC.

This clone was counted many times. The read ends 3 residues early relative to the CDR3; the germline J gene fills the gap. The chain links TRBV5-6 to TRBJ1-4; 7 positions agree with TRBD1. The CDR3 has 15 amino acids. Germline V lookup: CDR1 SGHDT, CDR2 YYEEEE. Trimming removed 4 bases from V and 8 bases from J; junction bases left unmatched: 11. Incomplete CDR3 DNA: TGTGCCAGCAGCCAAGCCCAAGGGGGCGGCGAAAAA. It specifies CASSQAQGGGEK. The CDR3 in full is CASSQAQGGGEKLFF.

As to this clone: The read comes to an end 3 residues before the CDR3 does, leaving the germline J gene to fill in the end. V and J are TRBV20-1 and TRBJ2-7; the match to TRBD1 covers 8 bases. Per the germline V gene, CDR1 is DFQATT and CDR2 is SNEGSKA (reference sequence). Unmatched junction bases numbered 8, after V lost 1 base and J lost 6 bases. This CDR3 is built from 14 residues. This chain's CDR3 is CSARAGTGEGEQYF. The covered CDR3 bases are TGCAGTGCTAGAGCCGGGACAGGAGAGGGCGAG.

This clone was seen repeatedly, ten times or more. The CDR3 loop reads CASSDTRTGNEQFF. The sequenced part of the CDR3 DNA is TGCGCCAGCAGTGACACGAGGACAGGCAATGAG. The chain carries TRBV10-1 and TRBJ2-1, with TRBD1 identical over 7 bases. The read terminates 3 residues before the CDR3 end, so the remaining end is supplied by the germline J gene. The length of the CDR3 is 14 residues. J gave up 6 bases and V 3 bases, and 5 bases lay outside the gene matches. Germline V gives CDR1 WNHNN, CDR2 SYGVQD (reference sequence).

This clone was counted a few times. The DNA ends 3 residues before the CDR3 does, and the rest of the CDR3 is filled in from the germline J gene. The chain combines TRBV6-1 with TRBJ2-7, with TRBD1 matching 9 bases. CDR1 and CDR2 (germline): MNHNS, SASEGT. Trimming took 2 bases from V and 3 from J; bases not matched to a gene: 5. The CDR3 has 15 amino acids. CDR3 DNA (partial): TGTGCCAGCAGTGAACCGGGACAGGGAAACTACGAG. Its protein is CASSEPGQGNYE. The CDR3, in full, reads CASSEPGQGNYEQYF.

The sample holds many counts of this clone. The CDR3 end falls 3 residues outside the read, so it is completed with the germline J gene. The V gene is TRBV20-1, the J gene TRBJ2-7, with 8 bases matching TRBD2. J was trimmed by 5 bases and V by 3 bases; bases with no gene match: 9. The CDR3 totals 14 residues. Per the germline V gene, CDR1 is DFQATT and CDR2 is SNEGSKA (reference sequence). Here the CDR3 reads CSARSGGRGDEQYF. The CDR3 bases that were read are TGCAGTGCTAGGTCGGGGGGGAGGGGGGACGAG.